A selection of T cell receptor beta chains follows, all from one sample in a study of cytomegalovirus exposure and HLA in healthy donors. Produced via immunoSEQ multiplex PCR; TCRdb's table is partial and in-frame only. The table includes tens of thousands of clones, roughly 72% detected once. Material: PBMCs. These receptors were taken from a woman aged 45-65 years in good health and CMV-seropositive. Both conserved end residues are part of each CDR3. Size values are once, few and many counts, or a class for expanded clones, and some rows have none.

v_gene: TRBV19; j_gene: TRBJ1-2; abundance: .; CDR3aa: CASSISGANYGYTF
v_gene: TRBV9; j_gene: TRBJ2-6; abundance: .; CDR3aa: CASSVGTGSGANVLTF
v_gene: TRBV7-9; j_gene: TRBJ1-6; abundance: once; CDR3aa: CASSLALGRTGDNSPLHF
v_gene: TRBV9; j_gene: TRBJ1-6; abundance: .; CDR3aa: CASSVRGTANSPLHF
v_gene: TRBV6-6; j_gene: TRBJ2-5; abundance: .; CDR3aa: CASSSSSGGWAQYF
v_gene: TRBV6-4; j_gene: TRBJ2-1; abundance: .; CDR3aa: CASSDEGWNEQFF
v_gene: TRBV30; j_gene: TRBJ2-4; abundance: .; CDR3aa: CASSGAGGAKNIQYF
v_gene: TRBV9; j_gene: TRBJ2-5; abundance: .; CDR3aa: CASSVTGGSVETQYF
v_gene: TRBV4-3; j_gene: TRBJ1-3; abundance: .; CDR3aa: CASSQDAGRKSSGNTIYF
v_gene: TRBV5-4; j_gene: TRBJ2-3; abundance: few; CDR3aa: CASSLGLALGSTDTQYF
v_gene: TRBV4-2; j_gene: TRBJ2-1; abundance: .; CDR3aa: CASSQAPDRGDYNEQFF
v_gene: TRBV27; j_gene: TRBJ2-3; abundance: .; CDR3aa: CASSLGPTTTDTQYF
v_gene: TRBV15; j_gene: TRBJ1-3; abundance: .; CDR3aa: CATSRGQGPLENTIYF
v_gene: TRBV5-1; j_gene: TRBJ2-3; abundance: .; CDR3aa: CASSSEVRDTQYF
v_gene: TRBV15; j_gene: TRBJ1-1; abundance: .; CDR3aa: CATSRARTFMGTEAFF
v_gene: TRBV29-1; j_gene: TRBJ1-2; abundance: .; CDR3aa: CSVGTSVNYGYTF
v_gene: TRBV19; j_gene: .; abundance: .; CDR3aa: CASRTSGAYEQYF
v_gene: TRBV30; j_gene: TRBJ2-2; abundance: .; CDR3aa: CAWSVGAGAGELFF
v_gene: TRBV2; j_gene: TRBJ2-2; abundance: .; CDR3aa: CASSELGRNGELFF
v_gene: TRBV25-1; j_gene: TRBJ2-2; abundance: few; CDR3aa: CASSEYRGQRGIGELFF
v_gene: TRBV7-2; j_gene: TRBJ2-6; abundance: .; CDR3aa: CASSLDPRQGGSGANVLTF
v_gene: TRBV14; j_gene: TRBJ2-7; abundance: .; CDR3aa: CASSQDRQGPYEQYF
v_gene: TRBV4-2; j_gene: TRBJ2-7; abundance: .; CDR3aa: CASSHPEAYEQYF
v_gene: TRBV7-9; j_gene: TRBJ2-7; abundance: .; CDR3aa: CASSPPTSGVNEQYF
v_gene: TRBV7-2; j_gene: TRBJ1-1; abundance: .; CDR3aa: CASSLALRGSEAFF
v_gene: TRBV10-3; j_gene: TRBJ2-3; abundance: .; CDR3aa: CAISEGPTTDTQYF
v_gene: TRBV4-2; j_gene: TRBJ2-3; abundance: .; CDR3aa: CASSQYRGGVAEDTQYF
v_gene: TRBV18; j_gene: TRBJ2-7; abundance: .; CDR3aa: CASSVVAGDYEQYF
v_gene: TRBV6-1; j_gene: TRBJ1-5; abundance: few; CDR3aa: CAARGGFNQPQHF
v_gene: TRBV5-4; j_gene: TRBJ2-7; abundance: many; CDR3aa: CASSSLEGMAYEQYF
v_gene: TRBV28; j_gene: TRBJ1-2; abundance: .; CDR3aa: CASSLEVGWGYTF
v_gene: TRBV27; j_gene: TRBJ2-7; abundance: .; CDR3aa: CASSTRLGGGTYPYEQYF
v_gene: TRBV7-3; j_gene: TRBJ1-5; abundance: .; CDR3aa: CASSSANEANQPQHF
v_gene: TRBV5-4; j_gene: TRBJ1-1; abundance: .; CDR3aa: CASSRRESNTEAFF
v_gene: TRBV5-1; j_gene: TRBJ2-1; abundance: .; CDR3aa: CASSLVQGGGVFF
v_gene: TRBV5-1; j_gene: TRBJ1-2; abundance: .; CDR3aa: CASRARGLANYGYTF
v_gene: TRBV5-4; j_gene: TRBJ2-7; abundance: .; CDR3aa: CASQKGATYEQYF
v_gene: TRBV30; j_gene: TRBJ1-3; abundance: .; CDR3aa: CAWSGDENTIYF
v_gene: TRBV11-2; j_gene: TRBJ2-7; abundance: .; CDR3aa: CASSSHRGPAYEQYF
v_gene: TRBV4-2; j_gene: TRBJ1-2; abundance: .; CDR3aa: CASSQEWPGEYGYTF
v_gene: TRBV25-1; j_gene: TRBJ1-1; abundance: few; CDR3aa: CASSAPGQGAPEAFF